This T cell receptor beta chain was identified during a study of T cells in localized non-small cell lung cancer. The CDR3 consists of 14 residues. CDR1 is SGHTA and CDR2 is FQGNSA in the germline V gene. The V end lost 1 base, the J end lost 13 bases, and 17 bases lay between the germline ends. Here immunoSEQ multiplex PCR was the method, and the copy in TCRdb shows in-frame clones only, minus some. The table lists roughly 30,000 clones, approximately 88% of them singletons. With regard to this clone: Its antigen is unknown.

Study observations and caveats: Higher blood T cell density tracked longer overall survival.

The TCR comes from a woman aged 40 to 75 with stage III lung adenocarcinoma. This chain joins TRBV7-2 and TRBJ2-1, with D possibly TRBD2 on 6 matching bases. The sequences come from peripheral blood mononuclear cells, collected before any cancer treatment. This CDR3 is CASSLGPAGRDQFF. The CDR3 DNA follows: TGTGCCAGCAGCTTAGGACCTGCGGGACGGGATCAGTTCTTC.